This T cell receptor beta chain was identified during a study of blood T cells in healthy people across ages. Whole-study results and caveats: TCR beta diversity per million T cells fell roughly linearly with age.

This clonotype has a handful of counts. Its antigen is not known. CDR3 length: 14 amino acids. Trimming removed 5 bases at V and 0 bases at J, with 11 bases between. For the second PCR, which ran for 7 to 11 cycles, a sample-barcoded 5' primer and a J-beta primer mix were used. Each cDNA molecule received a tag from a template-switch adaptor that had 12 random nucleotides. TCRdb recomputed calls from the 5' RACE reads with MiXCR, one row per CDR3 protein. The sample has hundreds of thousands of distinct CDR3 sequences, 21% seen once. The sequenced sample consisted of blood. The sequence was obtained from a man between 70 and 80 years old in good health. The chain combines TRBV12-3 or TRBV12-4 with TRBJ2-7; D may correspond to TRBD1 or TRBD2 (5 bases each). CDR3 sequence: CASSTDGTSYEQYF. Here the CDR3 DNA reads TGTGCCAGCAGTACCGACGGGACCTCCTACGAGCAGTACTTC.